What follows describes a single T cell receptor beta chain. The target antigen is unknown. The time point denotes: newly diagnosed GD, antithyroid drugs for less than 3 months. RNA from PBMCs was the source of the TCR library. From germline, CDR1 is SGHTA and CDR2 FQGNSA. The V end lost 4 bases, the J end lost 8 bases, and 11 bases lay between the germline ends. This CDR3 has 13 residues. This record belongs to a study of regulatory T cells in long-lasting Graves disease. Study-level findings and limits: Persistent patients had a count of shared public clonotypes (2,741) that exceeded that of new patients (approximately 1,000). Graves' patients with persistent disease showed TCR diversity lower than patients newly diagnosed. Patients with persistent disease showed a bias toward TRBV28, TRBJ1-2 and TRBJ2-5.

CDR3 regions were amplified by Arm-PCR using iRepertoire HTBI primers to build TCR beta libraries. Each CDR3 protein gets one entry after TCRdb re-called the multiplex PCR reads with MiXCR. The sample lists 680,000 or so distinct CDR3 sequences, 15% to 20% seen once, with 15% to 20% in the top ten. These sequences were also reported in another study, on T cells in Graves' hyperthyroidism and ophthalmopathy. That report adds: TCR CDR3 regions were first amplified by RT-PCR with HTBI primers.

The source material was peripheral blood mononuclear cells (PBMCs), sampled at new diagnosis, from a patient treated with antithyroid drugs. This TCR derives from a woman aged 25 to 39 with Graves disease. V gene TRBV7-2 combines with J gene TRBJ1-4, with TRBD1 as a possible D gene (6 bases). The CDR3 loop reads CASSWGRDEKLFF. CDR3 in DNA: TGTGCCAGCAGCTGGGGGCGGGACGAAAAACTGTTTTTT.